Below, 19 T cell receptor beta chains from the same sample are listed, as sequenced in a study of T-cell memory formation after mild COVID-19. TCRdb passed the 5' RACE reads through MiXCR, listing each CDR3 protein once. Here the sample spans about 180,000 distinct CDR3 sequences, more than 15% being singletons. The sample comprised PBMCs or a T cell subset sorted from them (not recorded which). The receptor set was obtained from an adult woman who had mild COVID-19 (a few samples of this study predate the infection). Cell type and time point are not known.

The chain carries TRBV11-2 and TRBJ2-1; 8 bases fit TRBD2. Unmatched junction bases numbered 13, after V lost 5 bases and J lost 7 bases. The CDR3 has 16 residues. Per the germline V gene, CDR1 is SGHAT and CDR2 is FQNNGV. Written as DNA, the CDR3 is TGTGCCAGCAGCCCTAGTGGGACTAGATGGTGGAATGAGCAGTTCTTC. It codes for CASSPSGTRWWNEQFF. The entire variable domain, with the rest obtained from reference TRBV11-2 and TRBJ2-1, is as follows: EAGVAQSPRYKIIEKRQSVAFWCNPISGHATLYWYQQILGQGPKLLIQFQNNGVVDDSQLPKDRFSAERLKGVDSTLKIQPAKLEDSAVYLCASSPSGTRWWNEQFFGPGTRLTVL.

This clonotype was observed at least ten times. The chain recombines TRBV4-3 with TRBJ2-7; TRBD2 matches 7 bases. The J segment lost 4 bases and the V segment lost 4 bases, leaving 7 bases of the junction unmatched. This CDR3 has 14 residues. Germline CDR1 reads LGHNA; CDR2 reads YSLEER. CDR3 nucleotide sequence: TGCGCCAGCAGCCCCTGGGATAGCGGGTACGAGCAGTACTTC. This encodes CASSPWDSGYEQYF.

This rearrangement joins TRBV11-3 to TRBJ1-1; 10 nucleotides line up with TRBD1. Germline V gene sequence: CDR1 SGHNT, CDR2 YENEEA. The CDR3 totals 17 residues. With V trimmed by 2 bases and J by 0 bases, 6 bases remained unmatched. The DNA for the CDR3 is TGTGCCAGCAGCTTACGGTCGACAGGGGGCTTGAACACTGAAGCTTTCTTT. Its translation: CASSLRSTGGLNTEAFF.

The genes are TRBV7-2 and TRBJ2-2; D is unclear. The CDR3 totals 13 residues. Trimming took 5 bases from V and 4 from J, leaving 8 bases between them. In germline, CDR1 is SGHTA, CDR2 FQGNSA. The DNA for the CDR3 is TGTGCCAGCAGCCTAACATCCACCGGGGAGCTGTTTTTT. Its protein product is CASSLTSTGELFF.

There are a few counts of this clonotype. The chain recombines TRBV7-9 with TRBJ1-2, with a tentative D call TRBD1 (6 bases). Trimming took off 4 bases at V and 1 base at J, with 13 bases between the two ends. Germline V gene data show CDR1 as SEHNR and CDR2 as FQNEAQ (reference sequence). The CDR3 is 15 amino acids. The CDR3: CASSSFRQDNYGYTF. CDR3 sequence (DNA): TGTGCCAGCAGCTCCTTCAGACAGGATAACTATGGCTACACCTTC.

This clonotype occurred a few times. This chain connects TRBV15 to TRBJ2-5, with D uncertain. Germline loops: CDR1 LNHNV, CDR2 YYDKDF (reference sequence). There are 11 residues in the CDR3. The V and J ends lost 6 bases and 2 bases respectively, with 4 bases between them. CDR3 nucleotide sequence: TGTGCCACCAGTAAACAAGAGACCCAGTACTTC. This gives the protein CATSKQETQYF.

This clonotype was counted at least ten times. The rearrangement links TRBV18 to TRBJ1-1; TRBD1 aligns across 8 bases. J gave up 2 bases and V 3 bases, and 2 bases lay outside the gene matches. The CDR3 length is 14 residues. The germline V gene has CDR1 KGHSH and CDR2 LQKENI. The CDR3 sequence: CASSPDRVNTEAFF. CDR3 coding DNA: TGTGCCAGCTCACCGGACAGGGTCAACACTGAAGCTTTCTTT.

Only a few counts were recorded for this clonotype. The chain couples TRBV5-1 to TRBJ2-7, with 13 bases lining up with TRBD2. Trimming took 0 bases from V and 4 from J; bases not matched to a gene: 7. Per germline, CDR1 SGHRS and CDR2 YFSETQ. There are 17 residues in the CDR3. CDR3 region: CASSLGRTSGSSYEQYF. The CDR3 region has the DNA TGCGCCAGCAGCTTGGGCCGGACTAGCGGGAGTTCGTACGAGCAGTACTTC.

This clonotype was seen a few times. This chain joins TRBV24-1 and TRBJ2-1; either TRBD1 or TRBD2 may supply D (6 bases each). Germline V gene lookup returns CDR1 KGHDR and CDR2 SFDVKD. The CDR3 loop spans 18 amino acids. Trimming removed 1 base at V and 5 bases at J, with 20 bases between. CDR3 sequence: CATSDFGGREGRNNEQFF. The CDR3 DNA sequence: TGTGCCACCAGTGATTTTGGGGGGCGGGAAGGACGTAACAATGAGCAGTTCTTC.

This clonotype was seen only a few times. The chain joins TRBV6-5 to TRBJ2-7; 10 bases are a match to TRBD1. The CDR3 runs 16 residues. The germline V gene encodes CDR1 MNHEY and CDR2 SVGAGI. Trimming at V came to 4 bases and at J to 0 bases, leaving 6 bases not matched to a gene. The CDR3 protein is CASSSLTGGTSYEQYF. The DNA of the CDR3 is TGTGCCAGCAGTTCGTTGACAGGGGGCACCTCCTACGAGCAGTACTTC.

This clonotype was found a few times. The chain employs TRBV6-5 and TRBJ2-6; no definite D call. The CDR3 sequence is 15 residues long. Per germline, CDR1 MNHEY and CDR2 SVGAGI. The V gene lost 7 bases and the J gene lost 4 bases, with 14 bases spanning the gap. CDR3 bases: TGTGCCAGCAAAACACGGGCCGAGGGGGCCAACGTCCTGACTTTC. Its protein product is CASKTRAEGANVLTF.

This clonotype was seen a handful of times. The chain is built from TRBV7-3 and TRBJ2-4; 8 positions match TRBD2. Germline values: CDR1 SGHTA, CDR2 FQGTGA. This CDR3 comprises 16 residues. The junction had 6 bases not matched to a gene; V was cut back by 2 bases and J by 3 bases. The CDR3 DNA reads TGTGCCAGCAGCTTACTCGCGGGGGGACTCAAAAACATTCAGTACTTC. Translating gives CASSLLAGGLKNIQYF.

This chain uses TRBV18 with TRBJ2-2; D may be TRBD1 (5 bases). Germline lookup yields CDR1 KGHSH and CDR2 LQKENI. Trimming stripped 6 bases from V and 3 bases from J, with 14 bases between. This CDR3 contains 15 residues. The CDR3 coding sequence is TGTGCCAGCTCGCTCCAGGGTGCGGACACCGGGGAGCTGTTTTTT. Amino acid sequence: CASSLQGADTGELFF.

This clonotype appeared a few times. The CDR3 DNA is TGTGCCAGCAGCTTAGTAGTCAGGGGAGGAGGCTACACCTTC. It specifies CASSLVVRGGGYTF. The genes are TRBV7-9 and TRBJ1-2; a possible D gene is TRBD1 (6 bases). The germline V gene encodes CDR1 SEHNR and CDR2 FQNEAQ (reference sequence). CDR3 length: 14 amino acids. V was shortened by 1 base and J by 8 bases, with 14 bases between the two germline ends.

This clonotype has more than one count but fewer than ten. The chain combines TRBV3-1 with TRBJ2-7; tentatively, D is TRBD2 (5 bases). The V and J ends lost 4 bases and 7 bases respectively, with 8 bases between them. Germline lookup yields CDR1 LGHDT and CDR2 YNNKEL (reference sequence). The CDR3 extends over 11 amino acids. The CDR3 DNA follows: TGTGCCAGCAGCCTCAGCGGTGAGCAGTACTTC. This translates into CASSLSGEQYF.

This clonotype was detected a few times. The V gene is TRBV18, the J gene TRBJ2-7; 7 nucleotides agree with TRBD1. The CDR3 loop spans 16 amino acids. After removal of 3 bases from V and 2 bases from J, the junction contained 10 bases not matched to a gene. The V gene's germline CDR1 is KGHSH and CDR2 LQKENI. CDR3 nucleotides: TGTGCCAGCTCACCTCCTAAAACAGGGGAACCCTACGAGCAGTACTTC. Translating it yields CASSPPKTGEPYEQYF.

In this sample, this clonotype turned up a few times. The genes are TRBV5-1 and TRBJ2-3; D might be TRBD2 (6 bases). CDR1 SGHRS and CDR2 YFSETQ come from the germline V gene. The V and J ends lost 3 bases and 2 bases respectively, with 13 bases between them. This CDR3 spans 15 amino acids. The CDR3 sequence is CASSSGDAVTDTQYF. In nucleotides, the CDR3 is TGCGCCAGCAGCTCGGGGGACGCAGTCACAGATACGCAGTATTTT. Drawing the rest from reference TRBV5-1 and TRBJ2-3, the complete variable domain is KAGVTQTPRYLIKTRGQQVTLSCSPISGHRSVSWYQQTPGQGLQFLFEYFSETQRNKGNFPGRFSGRQFSNSRSEMNVSTLELGDSALYLCASSSGDAVTDTQYFGPGTRLTVL.

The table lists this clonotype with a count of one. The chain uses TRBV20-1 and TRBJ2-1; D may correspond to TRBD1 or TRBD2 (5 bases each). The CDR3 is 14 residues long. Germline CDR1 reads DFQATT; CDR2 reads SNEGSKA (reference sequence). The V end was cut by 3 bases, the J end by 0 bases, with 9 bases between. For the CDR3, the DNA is TGCAGTGCTAGGGGGGAGAGCTCCTACAATGAGCAGTTCTTC. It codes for CSARGESSYNEQFF.

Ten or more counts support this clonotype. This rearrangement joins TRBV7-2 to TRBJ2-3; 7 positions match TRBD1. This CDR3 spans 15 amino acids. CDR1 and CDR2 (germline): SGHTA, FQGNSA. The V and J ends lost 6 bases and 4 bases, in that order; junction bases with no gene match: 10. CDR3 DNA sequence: TGTGCCAGCAGATCGCACAGAACAGGGGCAGATACGCAGTATTTT. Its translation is CASRSHRTGADTQYF.